Included here is one TCR beta chain sequence, with context. Antigen: not known. V was shortened by 0 bases and J by 4 bases, with 11 bases between the two germline ends. CDR3 length: 15 amino acids. Germline V gene sequence: CDR1 SGHDT, CDR2 YYEEEE. This sample is drawn from a study of cytomegalovirus exposure and HLA in healthy donors. Study observations and caveats: With high specificity and sensitivity, the classifier reportedly diagnosed cytomegalovirus status. V segments that were indistinguishable, TRBV6-2 and TRBV6-3 among them, were omitted from analysis. In all likelihood, a cluster of highly shared sequence variants was a sequencing artifact.

The primer mix had 60 Vbeta and 13 Jbeta primers. The protocol was immunoSEQ multiplex PCR, while the TCRdb copy is restricted to in-frame clones and leaves out a portion. The sample holds about 210,000 clones. Material for sequencing was PBMCs. The sequence came from a woman aged 25-40 years in good health and CMV-seropositive. This chain uses TRBV5-6 with TRBJ1-5; D gene ambiguous. CDR3 bases: TGTGCCAGCAGCTTGGGTCCTGTAACAAATCAGCCCCAGCATTTT. Translated, it gives CASSLGPVTNQPQHF.